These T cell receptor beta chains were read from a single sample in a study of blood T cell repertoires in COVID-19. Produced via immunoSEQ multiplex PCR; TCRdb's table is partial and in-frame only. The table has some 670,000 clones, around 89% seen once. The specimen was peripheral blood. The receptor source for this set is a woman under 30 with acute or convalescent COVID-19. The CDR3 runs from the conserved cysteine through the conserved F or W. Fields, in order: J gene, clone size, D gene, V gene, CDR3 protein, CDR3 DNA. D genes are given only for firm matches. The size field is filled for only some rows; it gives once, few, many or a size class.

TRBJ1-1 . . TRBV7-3 CASSPDREDTEAFF TGTGCCAGCAGCCCTGACCGTGAGGACACTGAAGCTTTCTTT
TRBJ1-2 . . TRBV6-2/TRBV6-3 CASSTPNVLRGGYTF TGTGCCAGCAGTACCCCCAACGTCCTCCGCGGTGGCTACACCTTC
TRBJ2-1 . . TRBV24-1 CATSDRSGEGSYNEQFF TGTGCCACCAGTGATAGATCAGGGGAAGGCTCCTACAATGAGCAGTTCTTC
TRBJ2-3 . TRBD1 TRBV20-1 CSASGTGGRVTDTQYF TGCAGTGCTAGTGGGACAGGGGGGCGGGTCACAGATACGCAGTATTTT
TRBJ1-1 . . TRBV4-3 CASSQGYGTLNTEAFF TGCGCCAGCAGCCAAGGTTATGGCACGTTGAACACTGAAGCTTTCTTT
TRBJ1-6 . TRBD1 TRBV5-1 CASSSGGAGSPLHF TGCGCCAGCAGCTCAGGGGGCGCGGGTTCACCCCTCCACTTT
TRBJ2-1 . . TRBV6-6 CASSRTGPEAEGNEQFF TGTGCCAGCAGTCGAACAGGGCCCGAGGCCGAGGGGAATGAGCAGTTCTTC
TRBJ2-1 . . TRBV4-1 CASSPGTSPYNEQFF TGCGCCAGCAGCCCCGGGACATCCCCCTACAATGAGCAGTTCTTC
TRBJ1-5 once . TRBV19 CASSIGQAGYQPQHF TGTGCCAGTAGTATAGGGCAGGCAGGGTATCAGCCCCAGCATTTT
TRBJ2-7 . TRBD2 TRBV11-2 CASSLRTSGVGSEQYF TGTGCCAGCAGCTTGAGGACTAGCGGGGTCGGGAGCGAGCAGTACTTC
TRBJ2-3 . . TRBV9 CASSVRGAGTDTQYF TGTGCCAGCAGCGTACGGGGGGCGGGTACAGATACGCAGTATTTT
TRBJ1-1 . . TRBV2 CASSEAWGDTEAFF TGTGCCAGCAGTGAAGCGTGGGGGGATACTGAAGCTTTCTTT
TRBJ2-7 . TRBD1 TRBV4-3 CASSQGGTGEPYEQYF TGCGCCAGCAGCCAAGGCGGGACAGGCGAACCCTACGAGCAGTACTTC
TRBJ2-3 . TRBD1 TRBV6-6 CDNSTDRGRDTQYF TGCGACAACTCCACGGACAGGGGGCGGGATACGCAGTATTTT
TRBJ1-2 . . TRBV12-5 CASGLAGIYGYTF TGTGCTAGTGGTTTGGCAGGGATATATGGCTACACCTTC
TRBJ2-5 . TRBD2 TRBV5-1 CASSLGGGIQGTQYF TGCGCCAGCAGCTTGGGCGGGGGGATCCAGGGGACCCAGTACTTC
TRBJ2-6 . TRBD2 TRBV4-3 CASSQGGGSGANVLTF TGCGCCAGCAGCCAAGGGGGGGGTTCTGGGGCCAACGTCCTGACTTTC
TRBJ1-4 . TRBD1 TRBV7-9 CASSSAGTGYEKLFF TGTGCCAGCAGCTCGGCCGGGACAGGGTATGAAAAACTGTTTTTT
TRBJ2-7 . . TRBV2 CASNQNVYEQYF TGTGCCAGCAACCAGAACGTGTACGAGCAGTACTTC
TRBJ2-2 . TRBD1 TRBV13 CASRLGQGDTGELFF TGTGCCAGCAGATTGGGACAGGGAGACACCGGGGAGCTGTTTTTT
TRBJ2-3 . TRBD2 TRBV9 CASSASTGGVTDTQYF TGTGCCAGCAGCGCCTCTACCGGGGGGGTCACAGATACGCAGTATTTT
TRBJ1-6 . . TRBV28 CASSLPGLNSPLHF TGTGCCAGCAGTTTACCAGGGCTCAATTCACCCCTCCACTTT
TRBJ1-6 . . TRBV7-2 CASSPGGVPRSPLHF TGTGCCAGCAGCCCTGGGGGCGTCCCCCGTTCACCCCTCCACTTT
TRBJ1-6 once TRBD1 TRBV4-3 CASSQDLGTGGLPLHF TGCGCCAGCAGCCAAGATCTCGGGACAGGGGGATTACCCCTCCACTTT
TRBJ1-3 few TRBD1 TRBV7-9 CASSARDRPSGNTIYF TGTGCCAGCAGCGCCAGGGACAGACCCTCTGGAAACACCATATATTTT
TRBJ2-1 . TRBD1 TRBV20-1 CSASPPGQIKDNEQFF TGCAGTGCTAGTCCTCCGGGACAGATAAAGGACAATGAGCAGTTCTTC
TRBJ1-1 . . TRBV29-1 CSVEAGTEAFF TGCAGCGTTGAGGCAGGGACTGAAGCTTTCTTT
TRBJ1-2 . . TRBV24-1 CATSDRAGAYGYTF TGTGCCACCAGTGATCGGGCGGGGGCCTATGGCTACACCTTC
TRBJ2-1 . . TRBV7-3 CASSSRDSPYNEQFF TGTGCCAGCAGCTCGCGGGACAGTCCATACAATGAGCAGTTCTTC